Presented here are 6 T cell receptor beta chains from one specimen sequenced in a study of early T cells in non-severe SARS-CoV-2 infection. In TCRdb, the 5' RACE reads were re-called with MiXCR into one record per CDR3 protein. This sample has more than 55,000 distinct CDR3 sequences, with 12% found just once. The specimen sequenced was whole blood. The receptors shown here come from an adult who was a healthcare worker with PCR-confirmed SARS-CoV-2 infection or an uninfected control (not recorded which).

This clonotype was seen once. The chain links TRBV27 to TRBJ1-5; no clear D. Germline V gene data show CDR1 as MNHEY and CDR2 as SMNVEV (reference sequence). V lost 3 bases, J lost 6 bases, and 9 bases lay in between. The CDR3 sequence is 13 residues long. For the CDR3, the DNA is TGTGCCAGCAGTTTGGGTAGGATTCAGCCCCAGCATTTT. Amino acids: CASSLGRIQPQHF.

In its sample, this clonotype was seen once. A much larger clone differs by one base, so this may be a read error. The chain joins TRBV6-6 to TRBJ2-3; 7 bases are a match to TRBD2. Germline loops: CDR1 MNHNY, CDR2 SVGAGI (reference sequence). The CDR3 length is 16 residues. J lost 0 bases, V lost 6 bases, and 9 bases had no gene match. Here the CDR3 reads CASRRGAGISTDTQYF. The CDR3 DNA follows: TGTGCCAGCAGACGCGGAGCGGGAATTAGCACAGATACGCAGTATTTT.

V is TRBV9 and J is TRBJ2-5, with 10 bases matching TRBD1. CDR3 length equals 15 residues. Per germline, CDR1 SGDLS and CDR2 YYNGEE. The J segment lost 1 base and the V segment lost 4 bases, leaving 4 bases of the junction unmatched. The CDR3 is CASSLRTGGQETQYF. The CDR3 DNA sequence: TGTGCCAGCAGCCTCCGGACAGGGGGCCAAGAGACCCAGTACTTC.

The table lists this clonotype with many counts. The germline gene is not matched at one end of the junction; a read error may be the cause. The CDR3 here is CASSQDLGETRLF. The CDR3 nucleotides read TGCGCCAGCAGCCAAGATCTAGGAGAGACCCGGTTGTTT. This chain connects TRBV4-3 to TRBJ1-6; D remains unclear. The CDR3 is made up of 13 amino acids. Germline lookup yields CDR1 LGHNA and CDR2 YSLEER.

This chain joins TRBV10-3 and TRBJ2-7, with no clear D. This CDR3 spans 13 amino acids. Trimming cost V 6 bases and J 1 base, with 10 bases left between them. Germline lookup yields CDR1 ENHRY and CDR2 SYGVKD. This CDR3 reads CAIRIDGSYEQYF. The CDR3 DNA reads TGTGCCATCAGAATAGACGGGTCCTACGAGCAGTACTTC.

This sequence joins TRBV9 and TRBJ1-3; D possibly corresponds to TRBD1 (5 bases). From germline, CDR1 is SGDLS and CDR2 YYNGEE. This CDR3 comprises 15 residues. The V and J ends lost 4 bases and 0 bases respectively, with 11 bases between them. Here the CDR3 reads CASSFGQSSGNTIYF. DNA for the CDR3: TGTGCCAGCAGCTTCGGACAAAGCTCTGGAAACACCATATATTTT.